A selection of T cell receptor beta chains follows, all from one sample in a study of T cell responses to AZD1222 COVID-19 vaccine. Libraries were prepared by immunoSEQ multiplex PCR; TCRdb keeps only in-frame clonotypes and omits some of them. The profile shows about 210,000 clones, around 92% of them singletons. The specimen comprised peripheral blood, sampled on day 0 of AZD1222 vaccination. The receptors shown here come from an adult in good health. Each CDR3 is given with its conserved first and last residue. Fields, in order: V gene, J gene, clone size, D gene, CDR3 protein, CDR3 DNA. The D gene is left open where the match is weak. Size values are once, few and many counts, or a class for expanded clones, and some rows have none.

TRBV5-1	TRBJ1-1	NA	TRBD1	CASTQGAVGNTEAFF	TGCGCCAGCACTCAGGGGGCGGTGGGAAACACTGAAGCTTTCTTT
TRBV10-3	TRBJ1-5	NA	NA	CATRDTVSNSQPQHF	TGTGCCACCCGGGACACAGTAAGCAATTCTCAGCCCCAGCATTTT
TRBV9	TRBJ1-1	NA	NA	CASSSRAHPAEAFF	TGTGCCAGCAGCTCAAGGGCACACCCGGCTGAAGCTTTCTTT
TRBV29-1	TRBJ1-1	NA	NA	CSALRGKPTEAFF	TGCAGCGCCCTAAGGGGGAAACCCACTGAAGCTTTCTTT
TRBV6-2/TRBV6-3	TRBJ1-1	NA	NA	CASSNGGQIAEAFF	TGTGCCAGCAGTAACGGGGGGCAGATCGCTGAAGCTTTCTTT
TRBV7-9	TRBJ1-1	NA	NA	CASSLGPGNTEAFF	TGTGCCAGCAGCTTAGGTCCGGGGAACACTGAAGCTTTCTTT
TRBV12-5	TRBJ2-2	NA	TRBD1	CASAQGANTGELFF	TGTGCTAGTGCGCAGGGGGCTAACACCGGGGAGCTGTTTTTT
TRBV19	TRBJ2-1	NA	NA	CASSIWTREQFF	TGTGCCAGTAGTATATGGACCCGGGAGCAGTTCTTC
TRBV20-1	TRBJ2-5	NA	TRBD2	CSASEGLATETQYF	TGCAGTGCTAGTGAGGGACTAGCCACGGAGACCCAGTACTTC
TRBV5-6	TRBJ1-5	NA	TRBD1	CASSKKDRGSNQPQHF	TGTGCCAGCAGCAAAAAGGACAGGGGAAGCAATCAGCCCCAGCATTTT
TRBV15	TRBJ1-5	once	NA	CATSSDTNSNQPQHF	TGTGCCACCAGCAGCGACACAAATAGCAATCAGCCCCAGCATTTT
TRBV6-5	TRBJ2-1	NA	NA	CASEPSSYNEQFF	TGTGCCAGCGAGCCGAGCTCCTACAATGAGCAGTTCTTC
TRBV7-7	TRBJ2-2	NA	NA	CASRLAGTSFRTGELFF	TGTGCCAGCAGGTTGGCCGGGACGTCCTTTCGGACCGGGGAGCTGTTTTTT
TRBV27	TRBJ1-4	NA	NA	CASSYVGTNEKLFF	TGTGCCAGCAGCTACGTAGGAACTAATGAAAAACTGTTTTTT
TRBV29-1	TRBJ2-3	NA	NA	CSVEDRADTQYF	TGCAGCGTTGAAGATAGGGCAGATACGCAGTATTTT
TRBV7-9	TRBJ2-5	NA	TRBD2	CASTAGLAGPQETQYF	TGTGCCAGCACCGCCGGACTAGCGGGGCCTCAAGAGACCCAGTACTTC
TRBV30	TRBJ1-3	NA	NA	CAWERHGNTIYF	TGTGCCTGGGAGAGGCATGGAAACACCATATATTTT
TRBV30	TRBJ1-1	NA	NA	CACPRAGRTFF	TGTGCCTGCCCCCGGGCAGGGAGGACTTTCTTT
TRBV5-4	TRBJ1-2	NA	NA	CASSPKELGRYGYTF	TGTGCCAGCAGCCCCAAGGAACTAGGGCGCTATGGCTACACCTTC
TRBV3-1/TRBV3-2	TRBJ1-2	NA	TRBD1	CASSPQGVGGYTF	TGTGCCAGCAGCCCCCAGGGGGTCGGTGGCTACACCTTC
TRBV2	TRBJ2-1	NA	TRBD2	CASKRGLAGEEQFF	TGTGCCAGCAAGCGGGGACTAGCGGGGGAAGAGCAGTTCTTC
TRBV29-1	TRBJ1-1	NA	NA	CSVRGQGAGTEAFF	TGCAGCGTCAGAGGCCAGGGAGCCGGCACTGAAGCTTTCTTT